This T cell receptor beta chain was captured in a study of blood T cells in healthy people across ages. Findings and limits, study-wide: Diversity of TCR beta per million T cells declined in a roughly linear way with age.

About this clonotype itself: The antigen remains undetermined.

Primers used in a second PCR of about 6 to 11 cycles were a sample-barcoded 5' primer and a J-beta primer mix. All cDNA molecules were each tagged by a template-switch adaptor with 12 random nucleotides. TCRdb used MiXCR to reprocess the 5' RACE reads, holding one entry per CDR3 protein. The sample carries under 850,000 distinct CDR3 sequences, around 36% recorded once. Sequencing was performed on blood. This sequence originates from a man younger than 35 in good health.

The CDR3 loop reads CASSEPIDRGRTEAFF. The DNA for the CDR3 is TGTGCCAGCAGTGAACCTATCGACAGGGGTCGAACTGAAGCTTTCTTT. The chain couples TRBV6-1 to TRBJ1-1; 8 nucleotides agree with TRBD1. V shed 2 bases, J shed 5 bases, and the junction held 10 bases outside the gene matches. The CDR3 is made up of 16 amino acids. Per germline, CDR1 MNHNS and CDR2 SASEGT.